The sequence of this T cell receptor (beta chain) was determined in a study of vaccination and CD4 T cells after COVID-19 (dated by TCRdb to the early 2020s). Broadly, across the study: Every convalescent patient had a positive nasal swab PCR test for SARS-CoV-2, with mild disease in roughly ten patients and severe disease in one. Participants received two doses of either the Pfizer-BioNTech BNT162b2 vaccine (n=8) or the Moderna mRNA-1273 vaccine (n=2). In under twelve COVID-19 convalescent patients and several infection-naive healthy vaccine recipients, researchers compared the spike-specific CD4+ TCR repertoire from before mRNA vaccination with the repertoire from after. Post-COVID blood samples from convalescent patients were collected a median of approximately 93 days after diagnosis, with a range of roughly 35 to 180 days. The cultures were stimulated with overlapping spike peptide pools from SARS-CoV-2 and from the common cold coronaviruses HCoV-NL63, HCoV-OC43 and HCoV-229E. In control cultures, a CEFX viral epitope pool was used as positive control, an HIV-1 Nef peptide pool was used as negative control, or no peptide was added. Post-vaccine blood samples were taken a median of around 68 days after the second vaccine dose, with a range of 14 to 241 days. The convalescent cohort comprised six males and four females, including two Hispanic individuals, seven Caucasians, two Asians and one multiracial person.

Study-level results and caveats: The study included relatively few convalescent patients and did not analyze early timepoints after natural infection. In convalescent patients, a median roughly 85% of post-vaccine SARS-CoV-2-reactive clones were detected only after vaccination, and vaccine-specific priming was suggested by this finding. Of the vaccine-specific clones in convalescent patients, 304 of 307, or nearly all, reacted only to SARS-CoV-2 spike and did not cross-react with common cold coronaviruses. Although the median number of SARS-CoV-2-reactive clonotypes went up from more than 20 after infection to 35 to 40 after vaccination, the increase was not significant.

Turning to this clonotype: Its antigen has not been determined. No much larger clone is present one base from it, and per-base qualities are unavailable.

V and J are truncated by 5 bases and 10 bases respectively, leaving an intervening sequence of 21 bases. Based on the germline V gene, the CDR1 and CDR2 sequences are SGHVS and FQNEAQ. The CDR3 has 15 amino acids, counting the end cysteine and phenylalanine. Only the CDR3 DNA is retained, 45 bases long and in frame from the first base. The library was obtained by PCR. DNA from cultured CD4+ T cells underwent TCR sequencing with the Oncomine TCR Beta short-read assay at the Johns Hopkins FTIC core. The QIAamp micro DNA kit was used to extract genomic DNA from the cultured CD4+ T cells. Oncomine TCR Beta libraries from cultured CD4+ T cells were pooled using unique dual indexes and sequenced on an Illumina iSeq 100. The authors processed their data as follows. Non-productive sequences were filtered out, and CDR3s that did not start with C, did not end with F or W, or were shorter than 7 amino acids were discarded. The MANAFEST web application identified antigen-specific clonotypes by comparing peptide-stimulated wells against reference wells and other culture wells. For a clone to be called positive, the clone needed an FDR below 0.05, an odds ratio above 5, and a productive frequency above 0.1% in at least two of three replicate wells. A clonotype counted as cross-reactive if it showed significant expansion both in the SARS-CoV-2 spike wells and in at least one common cold coronavirus spike condition. Using R version 3.6.1, CDR3 homology was evaluated through Levenshtein distances (stringdist) along with unrooted phylogenetic trees (ape). Clones were called with MiXCR by TCRdb after fastp trimmed the public reads at Q25, and only in-frame beta chains were retained. Rows merge per CDR3 protein into single entries with the most common DNA and genes. The V and J calls, along with clone size, are taken from TCRdb and not from the paper's own processing. The sample records about 16,000 distinct CDR3 sequences, around 61% of which are singletons. The ten largest clones capture about 7.2% of the sample.

The treatment or condition label corresponds to: roughly ten-day PBMC culture with coronavirus spike peptide pools or control peptides (ViraFEST assay). The study used the ViraFEST assay, which expanded antigen-specific T cells with peptide pools and then identified expanded clonotypes by TCR sequencing. The convalescent patients' positive SARS-CoV-2 PCR tests were from March to December 2020, which was before the Alpha, Beta and Delta variants emerged in the United States. PBMCs were cultured at around 2 million per well in IMDM supplemented with about 5.5% human AB serum and about 10 IU/ml IL-2, with approximately 9.5 ug/ml peptide pools added. On days 3 and 7, half of the culture medium was replaced with fresh IL-2-containing medium. CD4+ T cells were isolated after about nine days of culture through negative selection using the EasySep CD4+ T cell isolation kit. Ficoll-Paque Plus gradient centrifugation was used to isolate PBMCs from whole blood, and the isolated PBMCs were then either used fresh or cryopreserved at -140C. In general, triplicate wells were set up for every culture condition.

Rearrangement joined TRBV7-8 to TRBJ2-1; the D gene may be TRBD1 or TRBD2, since each aligns over 6 bases. The sequenced sample was CD4+ T cells from blood, cultured in vitro. The TCR was taken from a human donor who had recovered from COVID-19. The CDR3 protein is CASSTIGGRIWEQFF. In nucleotide form, the sequence is TGTGCCAGCAGCACCATAGGGGGGCGGATTTGGGAGCAGTTCTTC.